This T cell receptor beta chain is from a study of T-cell memory formation after mild COVID-19. Study details: TCR clusters were mostly donor specific.

MiXCR, run by TCRdb on the 5' RACE reads, gives a single entry per CDR3 protein. The sample lists around 260,000 distinct CDR3 sequences, 16% occurring once. Study-wide findings and caveats: Pre-infection memory held some responding clones, suggesting pre-existing cross-reactive T cells responded.

Germline CDR1 and CDR2: SGHDT and YYEEEE. The ends were cut back, 2 bases at V and 0 bases at J, with 12 bases in the middle. The CDR3 has 16 residues. Points on this clonotype: Its specificity is not known.

The V gene is TRBV5-6, the J gene TRBJ1-5; no reliable D call. The origin of this receptor is a man aged 18 to 29 who had mild COVID-19 (a few samples of this study predate the infection). Cell type and time point are not known. The material sequenced was PBMCs or a T cell subset sorted from them (not recorded which). The DNA for the CDR3 is TGTGCCAGCAGCTTATTCAGAGATAATAGCAATCAGCCCCAGCATTTT. This translates into CASSLFRDNSNQPQHF.